This TCR beta chain was recovered during a study of T cell responses to AZD1222 COVID-19 vaccine. Study observations and caveats: Spike-specific TCR breadth and depth grew following two AZD1222 doses. CD4 TCRs linked to vaccination spanned spike, dominating at 160-218 and 743-854.

Trimming shortened V by 7 bases and J by 2 bases, and 11 bases separated the two germline ends. CDR3 length: 12 residues. Germline V CDR1 and CDR2: SQVTM, ANQGSEA. Repertoires were generated with immunoSEQ multiplex PCR, while TCRdb's copy carries only in-frame clones and drops some. The sample consists of roughly 150,000 clones, around 93% of them appearing once. With respect to this clone: Its antigen is still unknown.

Whether given at about 4 or about 12 weeks, second doses were pooled. The clonotype comes from an adult who received the AZD1222 COVID-19 vaccine. The V and J genes are TRBV29-1 and TRBJ2-5; D assignment may be TRBD1 or TRBD2 (5 bases each). Sequences were derived from peripheral blood, sampled 28 days after the second AZD1222 dose. The CDR3 loop reads CSAGDEQETQYF. CDR3 in DNA: TGCAGCGCCGGGGACGAACAAGAGACCCAGTACTTC. Full variable domain (outside the CDR3, taken from reference TRBV29-1 and TRBJ2-5): SAVISQKPSRDICQRGTSLTIQCQVDSQVTMMFWYRQQPGQSLTLIATANQGSEATYESGFVIDKFPISRPNLTFSTLTVSNMSPEDSSIYLCSAGDEQETQYFGPGTRLLVL.